This T cell receptor beta chain derives from a study of control samples from healthy donors and cancer patients. TCRdb keeps only in-frame clones here, not all; method: immunoSEQ multiplex PCR. The data show around 12,000 clones, with about 92% seen just once and roughly 14% held by the top ten. Unmatched junction bases numbered 10, after V lost 3 bases and J lost 7 bases. In germline, CDR1 is KGHDR, CDR2 SFDVKD. This CDR3 contains 15 residues. The V gene is TRBV24-1, the J gene TRBJ1-2, with 7 bases identical to TRBD1. This TCR was sampled from a man aged 80 or over with lung cancer. Specimen: PBMCs. The CDR3, as DNA: TGTGCCACCAGTGATCCTTCGACAGGGTGGGCTGGCTACACCTTC. This translates into CATSDPSTGWAGYTF.